These 16 T cell receptor beta chains came from one sample sequenced in a study of T cells in Graves' hyperthyroidism and ophthalmopathy. The investigators amplified TCR beta CDR3 regions from RNA transcripts. First-round RT-PCR with HTBI primers amplified the TCR CDR3 region. TCRdb re-called the multiplex PCR reads with MiXCR, one entry per CDR3 protein. This sample has 300,000 to 400,000 distinct CDR3 sequences, with 18% found just once. Sequenced: blood. Receptors originate from a woman aged 45 to 65 with Graves' hyperthyroidism.

The rearrangement joins TRBV4-1 to TRBJ2-2; D gene unclear. The V end was cut by 0 bases, the J end by 4 bases, with 12 bases between. The CDR3 runs 16 residues. CDR1 is MGHRA and CDR2 is YSYEKL in the germline V gene. The CDR3 loop is CASSQDIAQLTGELFF. CDR3 coding DNA: TGCGCCAGCAGCCAAGACATTGCACAGCTCACCGGGGAGCTGTTTTTT.

This chain joins TRBV18 and TRBJ2-6; D unresolved. This CDR3 spans 16 amino acids. The germline CDR1 and CDR2 sequences are KGHSH and LQKENI. V was trimmed by 3 bases and J by 4 bases, leaving 13 bases between them. The CDR3: CASSPPWGTGANVLTF. CDR3 nucleotide sequence: TGTGCCAGCTCACCTCCCTGGGGAACCGGGGCCAACGTCCTGACTTTC.

This clonotype was counted ten times or more. The chain uses TRBV3-1 and TRBJ2-5; perhaps TRBD2 as D (6 bases). V was clipped by 4 bases and J by 2 bases, with 14 bases between them. The germline CDR1 and CDR2 sequences are LGHDT and YNNKEL (reference sequence). The CDR3 consists of 15 residues. The CDR3, as DNA: TGTGCCAGCAGCCTTGCCGGCGGGGTACAAGAGACCCAGTACTTC. It translates to CASSLAGGVQETQYF.

The chain has TRBV7-2 and TRBJ2-7; tentatively, D is TRBD1 or TRBD2 (5 bases each). Germline-derived CDR1 and CDR2 are SGHTA and FQGNSA. The CDR3 consists of 14 residues. Between the trimmed V and J ends, which lost 5 bases and 3 bases, there was a span of 14 bases. DNA for the CDR3: TGTGCCAGCAGCCTACGGGACGGCAACTACGAGCAGTACTTC. It encodes CASSLRDGNYEQYF. Drawing the rest from reference TRBV7-2 and TRBJ2-7, the complete variable domain is GAGVSQSPSNKVTEKGKDVELRCDPISGHTALYWYRQSLGQGLEFLIYFQGNSAPDKSGLPSDRFSAERTGGSVSTLTIQRTQQEDSAVYLCASSLRDGNYEQYFGPGTRLTVT.

This clonotype occurred many times. The chain recombines TRBV11-2 with TRBJ2-7; 7 bases agree with TRBD2. Germline CDR1 is SGHAT and CDR2 is FQNNGV. This CDR3 contains 14 residues. Trimming cost V 5 bases and J 3 bases; bases outside gene matches: 7. Here the CDR3 DNA reads TGTGCCAGCAGCAAGAGCGGGACGAACTACGAGCAGTACTTC. Translated, it gives CASSKSGTNYEQYF.

The rearrangement links TRBV4-2 to TRBJ2-2, with 14 bases identical to TRBD2. Germline V gene lookup returns CDR1 LGHNA and CDR2 YNFKEQ. With 4 bases clipped from V and 3 bases from J, the junction kept 4 bases outside the gene matches. This CDR3 is built from 17 residues. CDR3 loop: CASSLGLAGAYTGELFF. The CDR3 DNA sequence: TGTGCCAGCAGCCTGGGACTAGCGGGGGCCTACACCGGGGAGCTGTTTTTT.

This chain joins TRBV13 and TRBJ1-3; 9 bases fit TRBD1. In germline, CDR1 is PRHDT, CDR2 FYEKMQ (reference sequence). V lost 5 bases and J lost 4; bases outside the gene matches: 6. The CDR3 is 15 residues long. CDR3 sequence: CASSESGQGGNTIYF. Here the CDR3 DNA reads TGTGCCAGCAGCGAGTCGGGACAGGGAGGAAACACCATATATTTT.

V and J are TRBV19 and TRBJ1-1; weak D call: TRBD1 (5 bases). The CDR3 length is 17 residues. V was cut by 3 bases and J by 4 bases, with 21 bases left in between. The V gene's germline CDR1 is LNHDA and CDR2 SQIVND (reference sequence). The DNA of the CDR3 is TGTGCCAGTAGTATTATCAGGTTGAGGGACTCCGGCACTGAAGCTTTCTTT. It codes for CASSIIRLRDSGTEAFF.

Many counts were recorded for this clonotype. The rearrangement joins TRBV20-1 to TRBJ2-7; 8 nucleotides match TRBD2. CDR3 length: 15 residues. CDR1 is DFQATT, CDR2 SNEGSKA, per germline (reference sequence). Trimming took 3 bases from V and 2 from J; bases not matched to a gene: 9. The CDR3 nucleotides read TGCAGTGCTAGCCTAACTAGCGGAGGGACCTACGAGCAGTACTTC. It encodes CSASLTSGGTYEQYF.

For this clonotype: A read error may be the cause here, since a much bigger clone is one base away. This chain uses TRBV9 with TRBJ2-3; a weak D match, TRBD2 (5 bases). CDR1 is SGDLS and CDR2 is YYNGEE in the germline V gene. The CDR3 loop spans 16 amino acids. CDR3 sequence reads: CAGSALGLHLTDTQYF. The CDR3 bases are TGTGCCGGCAGCGCGCTTGGACTCCACCTCACAGATACGCAGTATTTT.

This clonotype was counted once. The V gene is TRBV11-2, the J gene TRBJ2-3; TRBD2 matches 7 bases. Trimming took 2 bases from V and 2 from J; bases not matched to a gene: 7. The CDR3 runs 16 residues. Germline assignment: CDR1 SGHAT and CDR2 FQNNGV. The CDR3 DNA reads TGTGCCAGCAGCTTATTGGGAGGGGTTCCCACAGATACGCAGTATTTT. Amino acid sequence: CASSLLGGVPTDTQYF.

This clonotype was observed a handful of times. The chain combines TRBV14 with TRBJ2-2; 15 nucleotides line up with TRBD2. CDR3 length: 18 amino acids. The trim removed 4 bases at V and 6 bases at J, leaving 9 bases unmatched. Germline lookup yields CDR1 SGHDN and CDR2 FVKESK. The CDR3 region has the DNA TGTGCCAGCAGCCCCAGGACTAGCGGGAGGGCCGTCGCCGGGGAGCTGTTTTTT. Its translation is CASSPRTSGRAVAGELFF.

The chain combines TRBV11-2 with TRBJ2-3, with 7 bases fitting TRBD1. The germline CDR1 and CDR2 sequences are SGHAT and FQNNGV. The CDR3 sequence is 15 residues long. J was trimmed by 5 bases and V by 6 bases; bases with no gene match: 11. The CDR3 here is CASSAGTAEGDTQYF. DNA for the CDR3: TGTGCCAGCAGTGCCGGGACAGCTGAGGGAGATACGCAGTATTTT.

This clonotype showed up many times. This chain joins TRBV12-3 or TRBV12-4 and TRBJ2-5, with 8 bases aligning to TRBD1. Trimming took 6 bases from V and 5 from J; bases not matched to a gene: 5. The CDR3 is 13 amino acids. CDR3 sequence: CASRPDRAETQYF. CDR3 in DNA: TGTGCCAGCAGACCGGACAGGGCGGAGACCCAGTACTTC.

This clonotype has just a few counts. The rearrangement links TRBV6-1 to TRBJ1-2; a weak D match, TRBD1 (5 bases). The V and J ends lost 1 base and 8 bases respectively, with 20 bases between them. The CDR3 consists of 16 residues. CDR1 and CDR2 from the germline V gene are MNHNS and SASEGT. CDR3 sequence reads: CASSEESGRVVIGYTF. CDR3 DNA: TGTGCCAGCAGTGAAGAATCAGGCAGGGTCGTTATCGGCTACACCTTC.

This clonotype has a single count. The chain couples TRBV5-1 to TRBJ2-1; tentative D call: TRBD1 (6 bases). This CDR3 is built from 14 residues. Germline lookup yields CDR1 SGHRS and CDR2 YFSETQ. Between the trimmed V and J ends, which lost 0 bases and 5 bases, there was a span of 9 bases. DNA of the CDR3: TGCGCCAGCAGCTTGGCGACAGGCAACAATGAGCAGTTCTTC. It is translated as CASSLATGNNEQFF.